These 18 T cell receptor beta chains were sequenced from one sample in a study of identical twins. TCRdb reanalysed the 5' RACE reads using MiXCR and keeps one entry per CDR3 protein. The data contain some 500,000 distinct CDR3 sequences, about 14% of them singletons. These same records also appear under a second study, on yellow fever vaccine responses in identical twins.

Sequenced sample: CD4+ T cells sorted from blood. The receptor set was obtained from a woman aged 18 to 35 in good health.

This clonotype was picked up many times. The chain is built from TRBV7-8 and TRBJ2-3; weak D call: TRBD2 (7 bases). Trimming took 4 bases from V and 6 from J, leaving 14 bases between them. CDR1 SGHVS and CDR2 FQNEAQ come from the germline V gene. The length of the CDR3 is 14 residues. The CDR3 sequence: CASSWRGGWDTQYF. The CDR3 bases are TGTGCCAGCAGCTGGAGGGGGGGTTGGGATACGCAGTATTTT.

This clonotype was observed a few times. The junction differs from germline at one of its ends, possibly a read error. This chain connects TRBV20-1 to TRBJ2-5; weak D call: TRBD1 (5 bases). The CDR3 runs 13 residues. Germline V gene sequence: CDR1 DFQATT, CDR2 SNEGSKA (reference sequence). CDR3 sequence (DNA): TGCAGTGCCAGAGGTACAGGCCAAGAGACCCAGTACTTC. The encoded protein is CSARGTGQETQYF.

Only a few counts were recorded for this clonotype. This chain joins TRBV5-1 and TRBJ2-5; 10 bases match TRBD2. The ends lost 4 bases at V and 2 bases at J; junction bases unmatched: 11. CDR3 length equals 17 residues. Germline CDR1 is SGHRS and CDR2 is YFSETQ. The CDR3 nucleotides are TGCGCCAGCAGCGGGAAGGCCGGACTAGCGGAACAAGAGACCCAGTACTTC. Amino acids: CASSGKAGLAEQETQYF.

The chain combines TRBV3-1 with TRBJ2-1, with TRBD2 matching over 8 bases. The CDR3 runs 19 residues. The V and J ends lost 11 bases and 4 bases, in that order; junction bases with no gene match: 25. The V gene's germline CDR1 is LGHDT and CDR2 YNNKEL (reference sequence). CDR3 nucleotides: TGTGCCTGCTCCAAGCAGGTCAGCGGGAGACACGGCCCATACAATGAGCAGTTCTTC. Translating it yields CACSKQVSGRHGPYNEQFF.

Many counts were recorded for this clonotype. The chain combines TRBV12-3 or TRBV12-4 with TRBJ2-5; no clear D gene. The V and J ends lost 1 base and 2 bases respectively, with 8 bases between them. The CDR3 loop spans 14 amino acids. The CDR3 spells CASSLGQLQETQYF. The DNA for the CDR3 is TGTGCCAGCAGTTTAGGGCAGTTACAAGAGACCCAGTACTTC.

This clonotype was detected only a few times. The chain employs TRBV12-3 or TRBV12-4 and TRBJ2-3; 7 positions agree with TRBD2. V was pared by 1 base and J by 0 bases, with 7 bases of the junction left unmatched. CDR3 length equals 17 residues. CDR3 nucleotide sequence: TGTGCCAGCAGTTTAGAAGTTAGCGGGTACAGCACAGATACGCAGTATTTT. Translation gives CASSLEVSGYSTDTQYF.

This clonotype was counted only a few times. The chain has TRBV16 and TRBJ2-6; D remains unclear. V lost 1 base and J lost 3, with 4 bases in between. This CDR3 has 14 residues. Germline V CDR1 and CDR2: KGHSY, FQNENV. The CDR3 protein is CASSQFSGANVLTF. The CDR3 nucleotides read TGTGCCAGCAGCCAATTTAGTGGGGCCAACGTCCTGACTTTC.

The rearrangement joins TRBV30 to TRBJ2-7; TRBD1 might be the D (6 bases). There are 14 residues in the CDR3. V lost 2 bases, J lost 3 bases, and 14 bases lay in between. Germline CDR1 is GTSNPN and CDR2 is SVGIG (reference sequence). CDR3 nucleotide sequence: TGTGCCTGGAGTCATACGGACAGCTACTACGAGCAGTACTTC. Translation: CAWSHTDSYYEQYF.

The V call is TRBV6-1, the J call TRBJ2-7; 8 positions agree with TRBD1. The V gene end was trimmed by 6 bases and the J gene end by 0 bases; junction bases not matched to a gene: 7. CDR1 and CDR2 from the germline V gene are MNHNS and SASEGT. The CDR3 is 15 amino acids. Written as DNA, the CDR3 is TGTGCCAGCAGACACCCCAGGGGGCCCTCCTACGAGCAGTACTTC. Encoded protein: CASRHPRGPSYEQYF.

The rearrangement joins TRBV3-1 to TRBJ1-1; D is unclear. CDR1 LGHDT and CDR2 YNNKEL come from the germline V gene (reference sequence). The germline V and J ends were trimmed by 1 base and 4 bases, with 7 bases remaining between them. The CDR3 is made up of 13 amino acids. CDR3 in DNA: TGTGCCAGCAGCCAAGCGGGAGGCACTGAAGCTTTCTTT. Translated: CASSQAGGTEAFF.

The rearrangement links TRBV11-2 to TRBJ2-6; D unclear. The germline CDR1 and CDR2 sequences are SGHAT and FQNNGV. Trimming stripped 3 bases from V and 0 bases from J, with 15 bases between. This CDR3 comprises 18 residues. The CDR3 nucleotides are TGTGCCAGCAGCTTTTGGATATTAAGATTCTCTGGGGCCAACGTCCTGACTTTC. Translating it yields CASSFWILRFSGANVLTF.

This clonotype turned up a few times. The V gene is TRBV27, the J gene TRBJ2-4; TRBD2 matches at 9 bases. V lost 0 bases and J lost 13; bases outside the gene matches: 7. The CDR3 runs to 14 residues. Germline CDR1 reads MNHEY; CDR2 reads SMNVEV (reference sequence). CDR3 DNA: TGTGCCAGCAGTTTATCGGCGGGAGGGCCCCTACAGTACTTC. Its protein is CASSLSAGGPLQYF.

V usage is TRBV5-1 and J usage is TRBJ2-1; TRBD2 might be the D (5 bases). The CDR3 is made up of 16 amino acids. The germline V gene has CDR1 SGHRS and CDR2 YFSETQ. The V and J ends lost 0 bases and 3 bases respectively, with 13 bases between them. DNA of the CDR3: TGCGCCAGCAGCTTGGATACAGCGGTCCTCTACAATGAGCAGTTCTTC. This sequence encodes CASSLDTAVLYNEQFF.

There are a few counts of this clonotype. The chain uses TRBV24-1 and TRBJ2-5, with 9 bases that match TRBD2. V lost 4 bases to trimming and J lost 11 bases; unmatched junction nucleotides: 10. The CDR3 has 14 amino acids. Per germline, CDR1 KGHDR and CDR2 SFDVKD. In nucleotides, the CDR3 is TGTGCCACCAGTGACCCCCCCAGCGGGGGGCTACAGTACTTC. Residues: CATSDPPSGGLQYF.

CDR3 residues: CASSLWIGDSGNTIYF. CDR3 DNA sequence: TGTGCCAGCAGTTTATGGATAGGGGACTCTGGAAACACCATATATTTT. V usage is TRBV12-3 or TRBV12-4 and J usage is TRBJ1-3; D perhaps matches TRBD1 (5 bases). Trimming shortened V by 2 bases and J by 0 bases, and 11 bases separated the two germline ends. The CDR3 length is 16 residues.

The rearrangement joins TRBV6-2 or TRBV6-3 to TRBJ2-4; D is uncertain. Between the trimmed V and J ends, which lost 7 bases and 0 bases, there was a span of 13 bases. The CDR3 runs 15 residues. CDR1 is MNHEY, CDR2 SVGEGT, per germline. CDR3 region: CASKTLELAKNIQYF. The CDR3 region has the DNA TGTGCCAGCAAGACACTGGAACTAGCCAAAAACATTCAGTACTTC.

This clonotype has just a few counts. The chain recombines TRBV11-3 with TRBJ2-2; no definite D call. V was trimmed by 6 bases and J by 6 bases, leaving 14 bases between them. The CDR3 loop spans 14 amino acids. Germline lookup yields CDR1 SGHNT and CDR2 YENEEA. CDR3 nucleotide sequence: TGTGCCAGCAGTCCACGGACCTTCCCCGGGGAGCTGTTTTTT. Its translation: CASSPRTFPGELFF.

Comment on this clonotype: Relative to the germline gene, one junction end is altered; a read error may explain this. V is TRBV6-5 and J is TRBJ1-5; TRBD1 is a possible D gene (6 bases). The CDR3 has 15 amino acids. CDR1 is MNHEY, CDR2 SVGAGI, per germline. Written as DNA, the CDR3 is TGTGCCAGCAGTTTCGGACAGTTTGGGAATCGGCCCCAGCATTTT. The encoded protein is CASSFGQFGNRPQHF.